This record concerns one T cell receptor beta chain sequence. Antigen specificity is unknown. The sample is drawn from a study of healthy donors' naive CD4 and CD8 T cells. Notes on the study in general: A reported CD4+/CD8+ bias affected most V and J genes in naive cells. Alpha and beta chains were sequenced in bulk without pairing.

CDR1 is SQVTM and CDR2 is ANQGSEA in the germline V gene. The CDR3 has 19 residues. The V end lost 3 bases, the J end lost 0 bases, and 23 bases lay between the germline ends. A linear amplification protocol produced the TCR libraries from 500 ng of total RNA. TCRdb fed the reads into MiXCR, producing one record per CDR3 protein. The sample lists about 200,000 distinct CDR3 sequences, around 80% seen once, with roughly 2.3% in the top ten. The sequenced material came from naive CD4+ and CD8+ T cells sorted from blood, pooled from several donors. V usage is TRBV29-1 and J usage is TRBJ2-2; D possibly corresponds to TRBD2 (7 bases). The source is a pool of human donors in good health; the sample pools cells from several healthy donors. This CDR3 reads CSVEARGRDILANTGELFF. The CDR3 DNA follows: TGCAGCGTTGAGGCAAGGGGGAGGGACATCCTTGCGAACACCGGGGAGCTGTTTTTT.